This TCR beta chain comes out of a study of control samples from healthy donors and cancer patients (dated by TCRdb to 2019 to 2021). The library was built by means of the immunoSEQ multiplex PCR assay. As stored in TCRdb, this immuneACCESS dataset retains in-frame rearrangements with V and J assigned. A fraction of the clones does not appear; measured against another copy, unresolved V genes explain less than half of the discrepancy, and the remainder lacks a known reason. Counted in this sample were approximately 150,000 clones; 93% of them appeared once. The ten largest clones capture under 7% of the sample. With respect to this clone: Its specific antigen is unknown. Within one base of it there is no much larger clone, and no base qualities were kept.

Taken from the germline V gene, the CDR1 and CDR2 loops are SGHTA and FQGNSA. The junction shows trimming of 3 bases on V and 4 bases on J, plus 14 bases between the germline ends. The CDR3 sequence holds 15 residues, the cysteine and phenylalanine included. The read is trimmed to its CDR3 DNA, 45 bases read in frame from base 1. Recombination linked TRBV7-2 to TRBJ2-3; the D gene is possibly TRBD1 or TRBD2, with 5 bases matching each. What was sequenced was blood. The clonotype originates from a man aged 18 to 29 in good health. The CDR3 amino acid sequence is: CASSFGALNSDTQYF. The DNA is TGTGCCAGCAGCTTCGGGGCCCTGAACTCAGATACGCAGTATTTT.